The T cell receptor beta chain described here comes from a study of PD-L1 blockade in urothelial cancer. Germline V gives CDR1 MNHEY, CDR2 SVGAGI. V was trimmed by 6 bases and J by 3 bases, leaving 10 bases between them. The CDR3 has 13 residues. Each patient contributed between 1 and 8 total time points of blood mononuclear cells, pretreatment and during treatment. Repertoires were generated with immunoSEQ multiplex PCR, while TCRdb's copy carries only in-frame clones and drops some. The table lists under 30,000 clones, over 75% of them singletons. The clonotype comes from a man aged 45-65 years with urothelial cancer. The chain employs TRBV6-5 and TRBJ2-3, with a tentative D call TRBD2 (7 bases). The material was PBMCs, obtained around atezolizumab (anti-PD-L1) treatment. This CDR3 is CASREGGTDTQYF. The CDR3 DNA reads TGTGCCAGCAGGGAGGGGGGGACAGATACGCAGTATTTT.